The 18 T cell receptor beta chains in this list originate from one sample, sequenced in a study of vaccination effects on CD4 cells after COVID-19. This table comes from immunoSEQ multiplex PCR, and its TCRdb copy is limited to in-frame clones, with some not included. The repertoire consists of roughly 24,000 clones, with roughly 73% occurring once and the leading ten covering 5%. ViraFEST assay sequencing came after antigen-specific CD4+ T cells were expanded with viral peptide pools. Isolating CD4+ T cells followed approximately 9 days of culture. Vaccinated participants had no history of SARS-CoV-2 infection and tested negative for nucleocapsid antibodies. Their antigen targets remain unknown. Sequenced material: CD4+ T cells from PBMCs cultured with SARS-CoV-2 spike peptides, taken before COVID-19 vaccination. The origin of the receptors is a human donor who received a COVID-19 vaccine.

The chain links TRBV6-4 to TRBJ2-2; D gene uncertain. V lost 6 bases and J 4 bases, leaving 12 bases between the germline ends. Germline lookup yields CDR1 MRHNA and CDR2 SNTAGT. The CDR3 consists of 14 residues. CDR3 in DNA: TGTGCCAGCAGACGAGATTGGGGCACCGGGGAGCTGTTTTTT. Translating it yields CASRRDWGTGELFF.

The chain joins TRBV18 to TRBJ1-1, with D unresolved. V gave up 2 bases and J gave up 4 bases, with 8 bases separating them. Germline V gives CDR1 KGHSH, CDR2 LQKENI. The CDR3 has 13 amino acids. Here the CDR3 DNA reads TGTGCCAGCTCACCATCGGGGTTCACTGAAGCTTTCTTT. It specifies CASSPSGFTEAFF.

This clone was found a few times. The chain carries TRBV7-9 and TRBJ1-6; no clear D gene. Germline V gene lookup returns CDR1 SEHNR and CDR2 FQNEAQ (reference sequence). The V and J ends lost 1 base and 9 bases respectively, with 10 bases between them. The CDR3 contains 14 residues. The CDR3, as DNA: TGTGCCAGCAGCTTAGTTAGTACGGGTTCACCCCTCCACTTT. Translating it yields CASSLVSTGSPLHF.

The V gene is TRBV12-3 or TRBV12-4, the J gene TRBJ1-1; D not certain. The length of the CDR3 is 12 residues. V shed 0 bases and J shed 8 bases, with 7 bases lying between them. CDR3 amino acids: CASSLAIREAFF. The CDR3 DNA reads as TGTGCCAGCAGTTTAGCGATCCGAGAAGCTTTCTTT.

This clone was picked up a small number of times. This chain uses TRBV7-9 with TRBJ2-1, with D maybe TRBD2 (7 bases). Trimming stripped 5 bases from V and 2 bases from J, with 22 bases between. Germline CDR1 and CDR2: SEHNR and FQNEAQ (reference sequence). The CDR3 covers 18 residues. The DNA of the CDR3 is TGTGCCAGCAGCCCAGGATTGGGGGGGCCAGGGACCTACAATGAGCAGTTCTTC. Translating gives CASSPGLGGPGTYNEQFF.

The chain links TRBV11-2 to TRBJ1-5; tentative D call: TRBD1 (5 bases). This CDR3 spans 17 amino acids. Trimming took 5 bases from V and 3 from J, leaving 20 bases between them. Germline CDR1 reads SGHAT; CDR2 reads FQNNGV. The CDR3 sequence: CASSRRSRAKVNQPQHF. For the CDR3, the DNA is TGTGCCAGCAGCCGAAGGTCCAGGGCGAAGGTCAATCAGCCCCAGCATTTT.

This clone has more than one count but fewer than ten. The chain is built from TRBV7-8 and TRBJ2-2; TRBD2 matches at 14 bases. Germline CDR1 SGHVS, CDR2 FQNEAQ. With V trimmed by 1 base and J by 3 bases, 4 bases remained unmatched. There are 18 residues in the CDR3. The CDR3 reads CASSLGLAGGLDTGELFF. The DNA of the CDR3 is TGTGCCAGCAGCTTAGGACTAGCGGGGGGGCTAGACACCGGGGAGCTGTTTTTT.

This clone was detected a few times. The CDR3 loop reads CASGFNPGPANTEAFF. Here the CDR3 DNA reads TGTGCTAGTGGGTTCAACCCCGGCCCGGCAAACACTGAAGCTTTCTTT. The chain recombines TRBV12-5 with TRBJ1-1; no firm D call. Deletions cut 6 bases from V and 2 bases from J, with 19 bases between. The germline gives CDR1 LGHNT, CDR2 FRNRAP. The CDR3 covers 16 residues.

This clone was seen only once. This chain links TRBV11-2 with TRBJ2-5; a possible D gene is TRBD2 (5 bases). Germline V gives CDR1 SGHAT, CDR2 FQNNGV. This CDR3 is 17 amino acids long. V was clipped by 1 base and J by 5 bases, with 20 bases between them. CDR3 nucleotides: TGTGCCAGCAGCTTAGGTACCCTCCCCGCGGGCCGGGAGACCCAGTACTTC. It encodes CASSLGTLPAGRETQYF.

CDR3 coding DNA: TGTGCCAGCAGCCACCCAGCGGGGGCCCCAGATACGCAGTATTTT. Translating gives CASSHPAGAPDTQYF. The chain is built from TRBV3-1 (or the pseudogene TRBV3-2) and TRBJ2-3; 8 positions agree with TRBD2. The junction had 6 bases not matched to a gene; V was cut back by 3 bases and J by 4 bases. The germline V gene has CDR1 LGHDT and CDR2 YNNKEL (reference sequence). CDR3 length: 15 residues.

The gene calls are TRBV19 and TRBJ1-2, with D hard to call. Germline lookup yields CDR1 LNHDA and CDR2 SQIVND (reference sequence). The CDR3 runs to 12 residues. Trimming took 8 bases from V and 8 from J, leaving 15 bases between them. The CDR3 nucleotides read TGTGCCAGTTTCCGATCGGCTGGGGGCTACACCTTC. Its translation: CASFRSAGGYTF.

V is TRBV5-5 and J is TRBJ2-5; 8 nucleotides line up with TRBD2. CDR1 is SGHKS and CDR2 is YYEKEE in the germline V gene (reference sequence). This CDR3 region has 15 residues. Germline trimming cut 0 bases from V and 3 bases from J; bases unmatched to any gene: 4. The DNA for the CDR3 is TGTGCCAGCAGCTTGGTTCGGGGGGGGGAAGAGACCCAGTACTTC. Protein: CASSLVRGGEETQYF.

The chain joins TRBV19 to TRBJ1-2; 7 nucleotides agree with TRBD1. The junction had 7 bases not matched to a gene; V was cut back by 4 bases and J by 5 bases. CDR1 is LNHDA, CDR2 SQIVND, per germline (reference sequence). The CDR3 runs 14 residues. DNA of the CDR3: TGTGCCAGTAGTACGCGGGACAGAGTATATGGCTACACCTTC. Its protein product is CASSTRDRVYGYTF.

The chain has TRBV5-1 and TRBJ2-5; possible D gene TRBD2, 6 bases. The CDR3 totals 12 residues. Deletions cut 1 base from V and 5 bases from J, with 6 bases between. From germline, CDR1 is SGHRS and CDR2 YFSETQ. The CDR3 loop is CASSLSGETQYF. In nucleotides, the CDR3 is TGCGCCAGCAGCTTGAGCGGGGAGACCCAGTACTTC.

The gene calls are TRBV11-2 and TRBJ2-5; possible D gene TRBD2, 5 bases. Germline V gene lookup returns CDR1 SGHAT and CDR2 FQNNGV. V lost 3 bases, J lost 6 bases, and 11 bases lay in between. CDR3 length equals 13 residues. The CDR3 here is CASSLDSLQTQYF. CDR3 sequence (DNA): TGTGCCAGCAGCTTGGACTCCTTACAGACCCAGTACTTC.

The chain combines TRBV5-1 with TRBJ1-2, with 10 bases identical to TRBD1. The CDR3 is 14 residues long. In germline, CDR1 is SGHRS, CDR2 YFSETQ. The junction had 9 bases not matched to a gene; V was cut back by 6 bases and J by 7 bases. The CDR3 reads CASTSGTGVFGYTF. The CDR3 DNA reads TGCGCCAGCACCTCCGGGACAGGGGTTTTTGGCTACACCTTC.

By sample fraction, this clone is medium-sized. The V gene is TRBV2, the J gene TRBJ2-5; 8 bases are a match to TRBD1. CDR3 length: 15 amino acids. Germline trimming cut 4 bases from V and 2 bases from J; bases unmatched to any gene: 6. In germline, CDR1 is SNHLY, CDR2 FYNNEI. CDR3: CASSGRGDRQETQYF. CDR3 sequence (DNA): TGTGCCAGCAGTGGAAGAGGGGACAGGCAAGAGACCCAGTACTTC. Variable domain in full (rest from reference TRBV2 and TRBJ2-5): EPEVTQTPSHQVTQMGQEVILRCVPISNHLYFYWYRQILGQKVEFLVSFYNNEISEKSEIFDDQFSVERPDGSNFTLKIRSTKLEDSAMYFCASSGRGDRQETQYFGPGTRLLVL.

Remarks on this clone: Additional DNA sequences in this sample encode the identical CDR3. The DNA of the CDR3 is TGCGCCAGCAGCTTGGGGAGGACAGGGCAAGAGACCCAGTACTTC. Translating gives CASSLGRTGQETQYF. This chain connects TRBV5-1 to TRBJ2-5, with 8 bases matching TRBD1. CDR1 and CDR2 (germline): SGHRS, YFSETQ. J lost 2 bases, V lost 0 bases, and 3 bases had no gene match. The length of the CDR3 is 15 residues.